The rows below give T cell receptor beta chains drawn from one sample of a study of human versus mouse CDR3 diversity and MHC coevolution. Using immunoSEQ multiplex PCR, the repertoire was profiled, and TCRdb retains in-frame clones only, with some absent. The sample contains some 80,000 clones, 85% to 95% of which appear only once. Sequencing was done on a sample of naive CD4+ T cells from blood. Source of these receptors: a person aged 25 to 69 in good health. The CDR3 runs from the conserved cysteine through the conserved F or W. Each record gives: clone size, V gene, D gene, J gene, CDR3 protein, CDR3 DNA. A D gene is named only where the DNA matches it firmly. Part of the rows lack a size; the others show once, few, many or a class for expanded clones.

>once|TRBV28|TRBD1|TRBJ1-2
CASSRSGQDYGYTF
TGTGCCAGCAGTCGATCGGGACAGGACTATGGCTACACCTTC
>NA|TRBV28|NA|TRBJ1-5
CASTTPQGRGARQPQHF
TGTGCCAGCACCACTCCACAGGGAAGAGGCGCAAGGCAGCCCCAGCATTTT
>NA|TRBV11-2|TRBD2|TRBJ2-1
CASSGTSGYNEQFF
TGTGCCAGCAGTGGGACTAGCGGATACAATGAGCAGTTCTTC
>NA|TRBV7-9|NA|TRBJ2-7
CASSQESFGRATYEQYF
TGTGCCAGCAGCCAAGAGAGTTTCGGCAGGGCCACCTACGAGCAGTACTTC
>NA|TRBV28|NA|TRBJ2-7
CASSPWRGYEQYF
TGTGCCAGCAGTCCTTGGAGGGGCTACGAGCAGTACTTC
>NA|TRBV6-1|TRBD2|TRBJ2-1
CASRSGGNYNEQFF
TGTGCCAGCAGAAGCGGGGGGAACTACAATGAGCAGTTCTTC
>NA|TRBV19|NA|TRBJ2-4
CASSMGRSRAGLAKNIQYF
TGTGCCAGTAGTATGGGGAGGTCGCGAGCGGGCCTAGCCAAAAACATTCAGTACTTC
>once|TRBV2|NA|TRBJ2-5
CASARSRETQYF
TGTGCCAGCGCCCGATCGCGGGAGACCCAGTACTTC
>NA|TRBV18|NA|TRBJ1-1
CASSPRQNTEAFF
TGTGCCAGCTCACCGAGACAGAACACTGAAGCTTTCTTT
>NA|TRBV7-9|TRBD1|TRBJ1-2
CASSSGQGVGYGYTF
TGTGCCAGCAGCTCGGGACAGGGGGTAGGCTATGGCTACACCTTC
>once|TRBV28|NA|TRBJ2-7
CASSLSPTAAYEQYF
TGTGCCAGCAGTTTATCCCCGACAGCCGCCTACGAGCAGTACTTC
>NA|TRBV11-2|NA|TRBJ1-1
CASSLVYRRETDTEAFF
TGTGCCAGCAGCTTAGTTTATAGGCGGGAAACAGACACTGAAGCTTTCTTT
>NA|TRBV28|NA|TRBJ1-4
CTSSPGQNEKLFF
TGTACCAGCAGTCCCGGACAGAATGAAAAACTGTTTTTT
>NA|TRBV21-1|NA|TRBJ1-2
CASSTTDRVYGYTF
TGTGCCAGCAGCACCACGGACAGGGTCTATGGCTACACCTTC
>NA|TRBV5-1|NA|TRBJ1-6
CASSQGTVYNSPLHF
TGCGCCAGCAGCCAGGGGACGGTGTATAATTCACCCCTCCACTTT
>NA|TRBV30|NA|TRBJ1-5
CAWSVLRGSNQPQHF
TGTGCCTGGAGTGTACTCAGGGGTAGCAATCAGCCCCAGCATTTT
>NA|TRBV28|NA|TRBJ1-1
CASSLFGTTNTEAFF
TGTGCCAGCAGTTTGTTTGGGACAACCAACACTGAAGCTTTCTTT
>NA|TRBV14|NA|TRBJ2-2
CASSPEAPGTGELFF
TGTGCCAGCAGCCCGGAGGCGCCGGGGACCGGGGAGCTGTTTTTT
>NA|TRBV4-1|NA|TRBJ1-4
CASSQLNMNEKLFF
TGCGCCAGCAGCCAATTAAATATGAATGAAAAACTGTTTTTT
>NA|TRBV18|NA|TRBJ1-1
CASSSQKNTEAFF
TGTGCCAGCTCAAGCCAAAAGAACACTGAAGCTTTCTTT
>NA|TRBV5-1|TRBD2|TRBJ2-2
CASSLGLAANTGELFF
TGCGCCAGCAGCTTGGGCCTAGCGGCAAACACCGGGGAGCTGTTTTTT
>NA|TRBV11-3|TRBD1|TRBJ2-2
CASSRPPGQGSGNTGELFF
TGTGCCAGCAGCCGCCCCCCGGGACAGGGGTCCGGGAACACCGGGGAGCTGTTTTTT
>NA|TRBV19|TRBD1|TRBJ2-1
CASSVRTGPYNEQFF
TGTGCCAGTAGTGTTCGGACAGGGCCCTACAATGAGCAGTTCTTC
>NA|TRBV4-1|NA|TRBJ2-3
CASSRGGNYGTDTQYF
TGCGCCAGCAGTAGGGGGGGGAATTACGGCACAGATACGCAGTATTTT
>NA|TRBV19|TRBD1|TRBJ1-2
CASSPTAGQGGYTF
TGTGCCAGTAGTCCCACCGCGGGACAGGGGGGCTACACCTTC
>NA|TRBV28|TRBD1|TRBJ2-2
CASSLQGAPGTGELFF
TGTGCCAGCAGTTTACAGGGGGCGCCGGGAACCGGGGAGCTGTTTTTT
>NA|TRBV29-1|NA|TRBJ2-5
CSVVRYKETQYF
TGCAGCGTTGTCAGGTACAAGGAGACCCAGTACTTC
>NA|TRBV2|NA|TRBJ1-4
CATNWGGSEKLFF
TGTGCCACAAACTGGGGAGGGAGTGAAAAACTGTTTTTT
>NA|TRBV6-1|TRBD1|TRBJ2-7
CASRGTGGYEQYF
TGTGCCAGCAGGGGGACAGGGGGCTACGAGCAGTACTTC
>NA|TRBV7-8|TRBD2|TRBJ2-3
CASSLVASGGITDTQYF
TGTGCCAGCAGCTTAGTGGCTAGCGGGGGGATCACAGATACGCAGTATTTT
>NA|TRBV5-1|NA|TRBJ1-4
CASSLRGGEKLFF
TGCGCCAGTAGCTTACGGGGTGGGGAAAAACTGTTTTTT
>NA|TRBV14|TRBD1|TRBJ1-1
CASSLNRDRGPWTEAFF
TGTGCCAGCAGCCTAAACCGGGACAGGGGGCCTTGGACTGAAGCTTTCTTT
>NA|TRBV9|NA|TRBJ2-3
CASSVEGGAPDTQYF
TGTGCCAGCAGCGTAGAGGGGGGGGCGCCGGATACGCAGTATTTT
>NA|TRBV5-1|TRBD2|TRBJ2-1
CASSYPGTNYNEQFF
TGCGCCAGCAGCTACCCCGGGACTAATTACAATGAGCAGTTCTTC
>NA|TRBV4-2|TRBD1|TRBJ2-3
CASSQGQAGDTQYF
TGTGCCAGCAGCCAGGGACAGGCGGGTGATACGCAGTATTTT
>NA|TRBV7-9|TRBD1|TRBJ1-1
CASRPWDRGRTEAFF
TGTGCCAGCAGACCCTGGGACAGGGGTCGGACTGAAGCTTTCTTT
>NA|TRBV28|TRBD1|TRBJ2-7
CASSLRTGGPGEQYF
TGTGCCAGCAGCCTGAGGACAGGGGGTCCGGGCGAGCAGTACTTC
>NA|TRBV10-1|TRBD1|TRBJ2-5
CASSESITGGFDQETQYF
TGCGCCAGCAGTGAGTCGATTACAGGGGGCTTTGACCAAGAGACCCAGTACTTC
>NA|TRBV30|NA|TRBJ1-2
CAWSYGGTAYGYTF
TGTGCCTGGAGTTACGGCGGGACGGCCTATGGCTACACCTTC
>NA|TRBV9|NA|TRBJ1-6
CASSVVSEDSPLHF
TGTGCCAGCAGCGTAGTGTCAGAGGATTCACCCCTCCACTTT
>NA|TRBV7-9|NA|TRBJ1-1
CATAGAGRDKAFF
TGTGCCACCGCGGGCGCGGGTCGGGATAAAGCTTTCTTT
>NA|TRBV10-1|TRBD1|TRBJ2-3
CASSTGGVMSDTQYF
TGCGCCAGCAGTACAGGGGGCGTGATGTCAGATACGCAGTATTTT
>NA|TRBV5-1|NA|TRBJ2-4
CASSLGEGSDIQYF
TGCGCCAGCAGCTTGGGCGAGGGAAGTGACATTCAGTACTTC
>NA|TRBV28|NA|TRBJ2-6
CASSRGSLGANVLTF
TGTGCCAGCAGCCGAGGAAGCCTTGGGGCCAACGTCCTGACTTTC
>few|TRBV19|NA|TRBJ1-1
CASSKTDRLNTEAFF
TGTGCCAGTAGTAAAACCGACAGATTGAACACTGAAGCTTTCTTT
>NA|TRBV20-1|NA|TRBJ2-7
CSATSSYEQYF
TGCAGTGCTACAAGCTCCTACGAGCAGTACTTC
>NA|TRBV11-2|TRBD2|TRBJ2-5
CASSLVTSQGETQYF
TGTGCCAGCAGCTTAGTGACTAGCCAAGGGGAGACCCAGTACTTC
>NA|TRBV7-9|NA|TRBJ1-3
CASSLGSSGNTIYF
TGTGCCAGCAGCTTAGGCAGTTCTGGAAACACCATATATTTT
>NA|TRBV19|NA|TRBJ2-6
CASKTGSSGANVLTF
TGTGCCAGTAAAACAGGGAGCTCTGGGGCCAACGTCCTGACTTTC
>NA|TRBV7-2|NA|TRBJ2-3
CASSPAAGHTDTQYF
TGTGCCAGCAGCCCAGCGGCGGGGCACACAGATACGCAGTATTTT
>NA|TRBV7-2|TRBD2|TRBJ2-7
CASSLVGTSGGGEQYF
TGTGCCAGCAGCTTAGTTGGGACTAGCGGGGGTGGGGAGCAGTACTTC
>NA|TRBV6-1|NA|TRBJ2-1
CASSAGLLVHEQFF
TGTGCCAGCAGTGCGGGACTCCTGGTGCATGAGCAGTTCTTC
>NA|TRBV19|NA|TRBJ2-5
CASSISLGIETQYF
TGTGCCAGTAGTATAAGTCTAGGAATAGAGACCCAGTACTTC
>NA|TRBV19|NA|TRBJ1-2
CASTRQAANYGYTF
TGTGCCAGTACCAGACAGGCCGCTAACTATGGCTACACCTTC
>once|TRBV5-1|TRBD1|TRBJ1-1
CASSLTDRGLAFF
TGCGCCAGCAGCTTGACGGACAGGGGGCTAGCTTTCTTT
>NA|TRBV5-6|NA|TRBJ1-4
CASSLWGGEKLFF
TGTGCCAGCAGCTTGTGGGGGGGTGAAAAACTGTTTTTT